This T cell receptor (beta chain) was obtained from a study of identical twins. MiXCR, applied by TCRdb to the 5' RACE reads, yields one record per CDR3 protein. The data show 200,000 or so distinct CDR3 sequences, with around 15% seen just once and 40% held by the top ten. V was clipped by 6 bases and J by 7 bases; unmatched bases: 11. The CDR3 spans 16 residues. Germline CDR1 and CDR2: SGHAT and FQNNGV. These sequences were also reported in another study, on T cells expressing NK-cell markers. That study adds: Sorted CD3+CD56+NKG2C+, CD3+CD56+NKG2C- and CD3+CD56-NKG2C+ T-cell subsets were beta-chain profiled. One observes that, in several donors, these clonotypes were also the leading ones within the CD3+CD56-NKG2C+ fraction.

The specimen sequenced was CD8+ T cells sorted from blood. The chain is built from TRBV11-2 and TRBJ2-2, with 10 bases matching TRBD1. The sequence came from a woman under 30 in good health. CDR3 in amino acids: CASRFPGQGTGGELFF. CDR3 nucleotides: TGTGCCAGCAGGTTTCCGGGACAGGGGACGGGCGGGGAGCTGTTTTTT.